This TCR beta chain was captured in a study of OX40 agonist ivuxolimab in advanced cancers. Study information: Patients were given ivuxolimab, an antibody that agonizes OX40 (CD134).

As for this clone: Antigen unknown.

Regarding the study as a whole: More expanded clones were seen, on average, in CD8+ T cells than in CD4+. By week 6 at 0.1 to 3.0 mg/kg, blood CD4+ and CD8+ T cells had expanded clonally.

Produced via immunoSEQ multiplex PCR; TCRdb's table is partial and in-frame only. The sample carries 82,000 or so clones, approximately 92% recorded once. The germline CDR1 and CDR2 sequences are SGHNT and YYREEE (reference sequence). Trimming removed 7 bases from V and 1 base from J; junction bases left unmatched: 4. CDR3 length: 15 amino acids. The rearrangement uses TRBV5-4 and TRBJ2-2; the match to TRBD2 covers 10 bases. Specimen: CD4+ or CD8+ T cells sorted from blood, collected in a trial of the OX40 agonist ivuxolimab. The clonotype comes from an adult with an advanced solid tumor such as melanoma, head and neck, liver or kidney cancer. The CDR3 DNA reads as TGTGCCAGCCACACTAGCGGGGTGAACACCGGGGAGCTGTTTTTT. Translated, it gives CASHTSGVNTGELFF. Using reference TRBV5-4 and TRBJ2-2 for the parts outside the CDR3, the full variable domain is ETGVTQSPTHLIKTRGQQVTLRCSSQSGHNTVSWYQQALGQGPQFIFQYYREEENGRGNFPPRFSGLQFPNYSSELNVNALELDDSALYLCASHTSGVNTGELFFGEGSRLTVL.